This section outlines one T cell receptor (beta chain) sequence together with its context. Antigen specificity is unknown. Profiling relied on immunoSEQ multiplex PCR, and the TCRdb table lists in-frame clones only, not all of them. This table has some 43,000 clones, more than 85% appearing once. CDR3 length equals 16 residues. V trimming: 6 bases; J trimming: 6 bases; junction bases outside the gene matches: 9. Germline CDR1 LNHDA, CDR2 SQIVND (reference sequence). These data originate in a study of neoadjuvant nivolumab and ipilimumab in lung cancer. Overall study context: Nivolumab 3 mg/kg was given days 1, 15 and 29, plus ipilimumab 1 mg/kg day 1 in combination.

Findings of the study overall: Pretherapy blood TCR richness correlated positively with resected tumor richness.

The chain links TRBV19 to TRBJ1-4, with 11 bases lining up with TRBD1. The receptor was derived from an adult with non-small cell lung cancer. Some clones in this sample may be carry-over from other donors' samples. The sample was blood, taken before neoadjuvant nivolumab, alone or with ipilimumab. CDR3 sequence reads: CASRSLDRGPDEKLFF. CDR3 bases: TGTGCCAGTAGGAGCCTGGACAGGGGGCCAGATGAAAAACTGTTTTTT.